The 10 T cell receptor beta chains given below trace back to one sample, sequenced in a study of vaccination effects on CD4 cells after COVID-19. Produced via immunoSEQ multiplex PCR; TCRdb's table is partial and in-frame only. Of about 17,000 clones listed, less than 85% are singletons. These receptors are not linked to any known antigen. Antigen-specific CD4+ T cell clonotypes were called by their expansion after viral peptide-pool culture in ViraFEST. Having been cultured for less than 12 days, the cells underwent CD4+ T cell isolation. This person caught SARS-CoV-2 sometime from March to December 2020, and PCR testing confirmed the infection. Two-dose BNT162b2 or mRNA-1273 vaccination was given to participants. The sequenced sample was CD4+ T cells from PBMCs cultured with SARS-CoV-2 spike peptides, obtained after COVID-19 vaccination. The receptors stem from a human donor who had a prior SARS-CoV-2 infection.

The chain joins TRBV5-8 to TRBJ2-3; D call uncertain. The length of the CDR3 is 15 residues. Looked up from germline, CDR1 is SGHTS and CDR2 is YDEGEE. V dropped 5 bases and J dropped 0 bases, with 13 bases sitting between them. This CDR3 reads CASSQFYMSTDTQYF. CDR3 coding DNA: TGTGCCAGCAGTCAGTTCTACATGAGCACAGATACGCAGTATTTT.

The V call is TRBV30, the J call TRBJ1-1; D is undetermined. V shed 5 bases and J shed 2 bases, with 12 bases lying between them. The CDR3 totals 13 residues. Germline V gene lookup returns CDR1 GTSNPN and CDR2 SVGIG (reference sequence). The CDR3: CAWRRGHNTEAFF. CDR3 sequence (DNA): TGTGCCTGGCGTCGCGGGCACAACACTGAAGCTTTCTTT.

The chain has TRBV6-5 and TRBJ2-5; tentatively, D is TRBD1 (8 bases). V shed 6 bases and J shed 5 bases, with 16 bases lying between them. Looked up from germline, CDR1 is MNHEY and CDR2 is SVGAGI. This CDR3 comprises 14 residues. This CDR3 reads CASRLDRGGETQYF. The CDR3 bases are TGTGCCAGCAGATTAGACAGGGGAGGGGAGACCCAGTACTTC.

CDR3 bases: TGTGCCAGCAGTTTTTCGAACTTGGTAGATACGCAGTATTTT. The encoded protein is CASSFSNLVDTQYF. The V call is TRBV27, the J call TRBJ2-3; no reliable D call. Trimming removed 3 bases at V and 5 bases at J, with 12 bases between. This CDR3 spans 14 amino acids. Germline loops: CDR1 MNHEY, CDR2 SMNVEV (reference sequence).

The chain carries TRBV24-1 and TRBJ1-2; TRBD1 agrees at 9 bases. CDR1 is KGHDR, CDR2 SFDVKD, per germline. J gave up 8 bases and V 4 bases, and 7 bases lay outside the gene matches. This CDR3 is built from 14 residues. The CDR3 region has the DNA TGTGCCACCAGTGACCCCGGGACAGGGAGAGGCTACACCTTC. Its protein product is CATSDPGTGRGYTF.

The CDR3 DNA follows: TGTGCCAGCAGCTTAATCATAGTGCAAACCTTTGCTAACTATGGCTACACCTTC. Translating it yields CASSLIIVQTFANYGYTF. This chain joins TRBV7-8 and TRBJ1-2; D is uncertain. Germline-derived CDR1 and CDR2 are SGHVS and FQNEAQ. The CDR3 has 18 amino acids. The V gene lost 2 bases and the J gene lost 0 bases, with 19 bases spanning the gap.

J is TRBJ1-2 and V is TRBV21-1. TRBV21-1 is a pseudogene locus. The CDR3 runs to 16 residues. The CDR3 sequence: CASTPREQGTNYGYTF. The DNA for the CDR3 is TGTGCCAGCACCCCGAGGGAGCAGGGCACTAACTATGGCTACACCTTC.

The rearrangement joins TRBV7-8 to TRBJ1-2; the D is unclear. CDR3 length: 12 residues. The germline V and J ends were trimmed by 4 bases and 5 bases, with 8 bases remaining between them. CDR1 is SGHVS and CDR2 is FQNEAQ in the germline V gene. The CDR3: CASSSSRYGYTF. The CDR3 bases are TGTGCCAGCAGCTCTAGTCGGTATGGCTACACCTTC.

This clone has a handful of counts. The rearrangement joins TRBV24-1 to TRBJ2-2, with 8 positions matching TRBD2. After removal of 3 bases from V and 3 bases from J, the junction contained 8 bases not matched to a gene. The germline CDR1 and CDR2 sequences are KGHDR and SFDVKD. The CDR3 is made up of 17 amino acids. The CDR3 region is CATSDNSASGYTGELFF. CDR3 nucleotides: TGTGCCACCAGTGATAATAGTGCTAGCGGGTACACCGGGGAGCTGTTTTTT.

The chain links TRBV20-1 to TRBJ1-2; 9 bases align to TRBD1. From germline, CDR1 is DFQATT and CDR2 SNEGSKA (reference sequence). The length of the CDR3 is 11 residues. Trimming removed 6 bases from V and 8 bases from J; junction bases left unmatched: 4. This chain's CDR3 is CSAWDREGYTF. The DNA of the CDR3 is TGCAGTGCGTGGGACAGGGAAGGCTACACCTTC.